These 20 T cell receptor beta chains share one sample of origin, sequenced in a study of Graves' ophthalmopathy and Graves' hyperthyroidism. CDR3 regions of TCR beta were amplified from RNA transcripts. Investigators did first-round RT-PCR with HTBI primers, then second-round multiplex PCR. TCRdb itself ran the multiplex PCR reads through MiXCR, one entry per CDR3 protein. The table lists approximately 1.2 million distinct CDR3 sequences, 35% to 40% of them singletons. The sequenced material came from peripheral blood or thyroid tissue (not recorded which). The receptors come from an adult man with Graves' hyperthyroidism.

This clonotype was seen at least ten times. The chain carries TRBV5-1 and TRBJ1-1, with 7 bases aligning to TRBD1. The trim removed 3 bases at V and 5 bases at J, leaving 7 bases unmatched. CDR1 SGHRS and CDR2 YFSETQ come from the germline V gene. The CDR3 has 14 residues. The CDR3 loop is CASSYAGQRTEAFF. CDR3 coding DNA: TGCGCCAGCAGCTACGCGGGACAGAGGACTGAAGCTTTCTTT.

This clonotype has just a few counts. The junction differs from germline at one of its ends, possibly a read error. The chain has TRBV7-9 and TRBJ2-2; weak D call: TRBD1 (6 bases). The CDR3 runs 17 residues. Per the germline V gene, CDR1 is SEHNR and CDR2 is FQNEAQ (reference sequence). The chain's CDR3 is CASSQDLTRGNTGELFF. The CDR3 DNA follows: TGCGCCAGCAGCCAAGATCTTACCAGGGGGAACACCGGGGAGCTGTTTTTT.

This clonotype showed up many times. The gene calls are TRBV7-2 and TRBJ1-1; D is undetermined. V lost 5 bases and J lost 0, with 16 bases in between. Germline V gene sequence: CDR1 SGHTA, CDR2 FQGNSA. The CDR3 sequence is 16 residues long. The CDR3 sequence: CASSPARGALNTEAFF. CDR3 nucleotides: TGTGCCAGCAGCCCCGCTCGTGGAGCCTTGAACACTGAAGCTTTCTTT.

This clonotype appeared once. V is TRBV29-1 and J is TRBJ2-7, with 9 bases identical to TRBD1. Germline CDR1 is SQVTM and CDR2 is ANQGSEA. The CDR3 consists of 14 residues. The V and J ends lost 5 bases and 1 base, in that order; junction bases with no gene match: 6. CDR3 bases: TGCAGCGTTAAACTGGGACAGGGATCCTACGAGCAGTACTTC. It yields the protein CSVKLGQGSYEQYF.

The chain couples TRBV10-3 to TRBJ2-6, with TRBD1 identical over 8 bases. Germline V gene lookup returns CDR1 ENHRY and CDR2 SYGVKD. After removal of 10 bases from V and 0 bases from J, the junction contained 11 bases not matched to a gene. The CDR3 length is 17 residues. The CDR3 DNA reads TGTGCCAGCAGAGATGGGACAGGAAGCTCTGGGGCCAACGTCCTGACTTTC. Amino acids: CASRDGTGSSGANVLTF.

This clonotype showed up just a few times. The chain uses TRBV13 and TRBJ2-5, with D uncertain. Germline V gives CDR1 PRHDT, CDR2 FYEKMQ (reference sequence). V was pared by 1 base and J by 2 bases, with 14 bases between. The CDR3 extends over 16 amino acids. The CDR3 region has the DNA TGTGCCAGCAGCTTAGTTGGCTTCCTATCGCAAGAGACCCAGTACTTC. Translated: CASSLVGFLSQETQYF.

This clonotype has ten or more counts. Relative to the germline gene, one junction end is altered; a read error may explain this. This rearrangement joins TRBV7-9 to TRBJ2-2; 11 bases fit TRBD2. Looked up from germline, CDR1 is SEHNR and CDR2 is FQNEAQ (reference sequence). The CDR3 runs 15 residues. CDR3 nucleotides: TGTGCCAGCAGCCTAGCGGGGGGACTGACGCGGGAGCTGTTTTTT. Its protein product is CASSLAGGLTRELFF.

The chain carries TRBV12-3 or TRBV12-4 and TRBJ2-2; the match to TRBD1 covers 8 bases. The CDR3 runs 16 residues. Germline trimming cut 6 bases from V and 5 bases from J; bases unmatched to any gene: 11. This CDR3 reads CASRERDRRPTGELFF. In nucleotides, the CDR3 is TGTGCCAGCAGGGAAAGGGACAGGAGACCTACCGGGGAGCTGTTTTTT.

This clonotype occurred many times. This chain uses TRBV20-1 with TRBJ2-7; 7 bases match TRBD1. The CDR3 extends over 13 amino acids. Germline values: CDR1 DFQATT, CDR2 SNEGSKA (reference sequence). J gave up 4 bases and V 6 bases, and 9 bases lay outside the gene matches. CDR3 region: CSAPRDSLYEQYF. CDR3 sequence (DNA): TGCAGTGCCCCCCGGGACAGTTTGTACGAGCAGTACTTC.

This clonotype was seen ten or more times. The chain links TRBV7-2 to TRBJ2-7, with D perhaps TRBD2 (6 bases). Trimming shortened V by 4 bases and J by 2 bases, and 15 bases separated the two germline ends. Germline V CDR1 and CDR2: SGHTA, FQGNSA. The CDR3 is made up of 15 amino acids. The CDR3 spells CASSSGGGAAYEQYF. CDR3 in DNA: TGTGCCAGCAGCTCAGGCGGCGGGGCCGCCTACGAGCAGTACTTC.

This clonotype has only a few counts. This chain links TRBV11-2 with TRBJ1-2, with D maybe TRBD1 (5 bases). V lost 5 bases to trimming and J lost 4 bases, with 17 bases between them. The CDR3 loop spans 15 amino acids. CDR1 is SGHAT and CDR2 is FQNNGV in the germline V gene. CDR3 sequence (DNA): TGTGCCAGCAGCCCAGCGGGGGGGGGTACCTATGGCTACACCTTC. Translating it yields CASSPAGGGTYGYTF. The entire variable domain, with the rest obtained from reference TRBV11-2 and TRBJ1-2, is as follows: EAGVAQSPRYKIIEKRQSVAFWCNPISGHATLYWYQQILGQGPKLLIQFQNNGVVDDSQLPKDRFSAERLKGVDSTLKIQPAKLEDSAVYLCASSPAGGGTYGYTFGSGTRLTVV.

This chain links TRBV5-1 with TRBJ2-5, with D possibly being TRBD1 (5 bases). CDR1 SGHRS and CDR2 YFSETQ come from the germline V gene. V lost 2 bases and J 7 bases, leaving 15 bases between the germline ends. This CDR3 is built from 14 residues. CDR3 DNA: TGCGCCAGCAGCTTAGAAGCAGGGAAGGTGACCCAGTACTTC. This encodes CASSLEAGKVTQYF.

The V call is TRBV20-1, the J call TRBJ2-5; D unclear. V lost 3 bases and J 4 bases, leaving 21 bases between the germline ends. Germline CDR1 DFQATT, CDR2 SNEGSKA (reference sequence). The CDR3 is 16 residues long. The chain's CDR3 is CSASYAPAVTRETQYF. CDR3 coding DNA: TGCAGTGCTAGTTACGCTCCCGCCGTAACCCGAGAGACCCAGTACTTC.

The CDR3 protein is CASSYSAGQGASYEQYF. The CDR3 nucleotides are TGTGCCAGCAGCTATAGCGCGGGACAGGGGGCATCCTACGAGCAGTACTTC. The J gene is TRBJ2-7, the V gene TRBV7-2; TRBD1 matches 12 bases. V lost 4 bases to trimming and J lost 1 base; unmatched junction nucleotides: 8. The CDR3 is 17 residues long. Germline values: CDR1 SGHTA, CDR2 FQGNSA.

The J gene is TRBJ2-2, the V gene TRBV6-4; TRBD2 is a possible D gene (6 bases). Germline-derived CDR1 and CDR2 are MRHNA and SNTAGT. Trimming stripped 8 bases from V and 0 bases from J, with 16 bases between. There are 16 residues in the CDR3. The CDR3 sequence is CASQFGTFTNTGELFF. The CDR3, as DNA: TGTGCCAGCCAATTTGGGACTTTCACGAACACCGGGGAGCTGTTTTTT.

J is TRBJ1-2 and V is TRBV7-8; D perhaps matches TRBD1 (5 bases). CDR3 length equals 15 residues. Germline-derived CDR1 and CDR2 are SGHVS and FQNEAQ. V dropped 1 base and J dropped 7 bases, with 16 bases sitting between them. CDR3 residues: CASSLVGAGISGYTF. In nucleotides, the CDR3 is TGTGCCAGCAGCTTAGTTGGGGCAGGGATCAGTGGCTACACCTTC.

The DNA for the CDR3 is TGCGCCAGCAGCCAAACTTTTTCTTCAGGCACTGAAGCTTTCTTT. Its translation is CASSQTFSSGTEAFF. This chain uses TRBV4-1 with TRBJ1-1; D ambiguous. This CDR3 comprises 15 residues. The V end lost 2 bases, the J end lost 4 bases, and 14 bases lay between the germline ends. Germline CDR1 MGHRA, CDR2 YSYEKL.

This clonotype was observed at least ten times. The chain employs TRBV11-2 and TRBJ1-6, with D possibly TRBD1 on 6 matching bases. CDR1 and CDR2 from the germline V gene are SGHAT and FQNNGV. V shed 1 base and J shed 7 bases, with 14 bases lying between them. CDR3 length: 16 residues. The CDR3 DNA follows: TGTGCCAGCAGCTTAGGAGGGTGGCAGGGGAATTCACCCCTCCACTTT. Protein product: CASSLGGWQGNSPLHF.

Points on this clonotype: A much larger clonotype is one base distant, so this may be a read error. The chain carries TRBV2 and TRBJ2-7, with 9 bases that match TRBD2. The J segment lost 8 bases and the V segment lost 1 base, leaving 12 bases of the junction unmatched. This CDR3 has 16 residues. Germline CDR1 is SNHLY and CDR2 is FYNNEI. This chain's CDR3 is CASSEGPFSGRYKQYF. CDR3 bases: TGTGCCAGCAGTGAAGGACCGTTTAGCGGGAGATACAAGCAGTACTTC.

This clonotype was recorded at least ten times. The chain has TRBV2 and TRBJ1-5, with no clear D. V was shortened by 1 base and J by 0 bases, with 7 bases between the two germline ends. Looked up from germline, CDR1 is SNHLY and CDR2 is FYNNEI. This CDR3 is 15 amino acids long. The CDR3 coding sequence is TGTGCCAGCAGTGAAGGCGAGCTTAGCAATCAGCCCCAGCATTTT. This encodes CASSEGELSNQPQHF. Filled out from reference TRBV2 and TRBJ1-5, the complete variable domain reads EPEVTQTPSHQVTQMGQEVILRCVPISNHLYFYWYRQILGQKVEFLVSFYNNEISEKSEIFDDQFSVERPDGSNFTLKIRSTKLEDSAMYFCASSEGELSNQPQHFGDGTRLSIL.